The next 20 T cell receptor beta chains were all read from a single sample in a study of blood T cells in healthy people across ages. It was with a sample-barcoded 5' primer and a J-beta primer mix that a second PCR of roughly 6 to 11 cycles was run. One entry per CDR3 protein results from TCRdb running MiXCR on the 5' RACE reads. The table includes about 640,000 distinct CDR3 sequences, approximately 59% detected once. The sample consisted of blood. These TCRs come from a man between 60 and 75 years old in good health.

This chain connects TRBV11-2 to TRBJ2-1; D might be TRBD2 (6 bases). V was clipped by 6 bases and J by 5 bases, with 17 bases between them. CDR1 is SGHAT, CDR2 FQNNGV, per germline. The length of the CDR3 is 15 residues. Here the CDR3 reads CASSFSGIADNEQFF. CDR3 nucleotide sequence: TGTGCCAGCAGTTTCTCGGGGATAGCGGACAATGAGCAGTTCTTC.

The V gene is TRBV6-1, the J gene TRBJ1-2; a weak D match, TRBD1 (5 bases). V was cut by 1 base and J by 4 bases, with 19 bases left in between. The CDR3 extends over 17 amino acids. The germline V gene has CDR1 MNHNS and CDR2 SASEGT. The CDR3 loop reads CASSEGYRATDIYGYTF. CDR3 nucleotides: TGTGCCAGCAGTGAAGGATACCGGGCGACAGATATCTATGGCTACACCTTC.

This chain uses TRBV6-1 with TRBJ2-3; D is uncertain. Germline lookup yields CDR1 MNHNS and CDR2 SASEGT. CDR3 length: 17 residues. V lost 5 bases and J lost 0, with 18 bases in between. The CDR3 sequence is CASSRDITFSSTDTQYF. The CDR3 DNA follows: TGTGCCAGCAGTCGTGACATCACGTTCTCTAGCACAGATACGCAGTATTTT.

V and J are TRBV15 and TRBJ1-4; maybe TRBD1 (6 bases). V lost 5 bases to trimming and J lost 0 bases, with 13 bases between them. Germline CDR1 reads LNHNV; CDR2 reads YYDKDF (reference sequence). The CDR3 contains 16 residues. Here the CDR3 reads CATSPRTVTTNEKLFF. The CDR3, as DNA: TGTGCCACCAGCCCCCGGACAGTAACAACTAATGAAAAACTGTTTTTT.

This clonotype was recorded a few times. DNA for the CDR3: TGTGCCAGCAGTTTGTGGGGACAGGGGGAAGAGACCCAGTACTTC. It translates to CASSLWGQGEETQYF. This chain joins TRBV12-3 or TRBV12-4 and TRBJ2-5; TRBD1 matches at 11 bases. V lost 3 bases and J lost 3; bases outside the gene matches: 3. The CDR3 has 15 amino acids.

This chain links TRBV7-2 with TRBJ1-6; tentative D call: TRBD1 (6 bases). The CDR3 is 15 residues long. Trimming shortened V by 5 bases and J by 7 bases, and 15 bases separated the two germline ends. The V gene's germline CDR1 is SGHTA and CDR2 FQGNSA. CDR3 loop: CASSLDRPNNSPLHF. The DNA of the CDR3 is TGTGCCAGCAGCCTTGACAGGCCCAACAATTCACCCCTCCACTTT.

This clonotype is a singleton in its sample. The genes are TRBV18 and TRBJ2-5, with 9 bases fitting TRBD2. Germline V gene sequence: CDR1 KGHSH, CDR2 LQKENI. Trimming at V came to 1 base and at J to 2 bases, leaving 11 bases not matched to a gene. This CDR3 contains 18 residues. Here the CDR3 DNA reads TGTGCCAGCTCACCACGGTCTCCGCGGGGGGGAATACAAGAGACCCAGTACTTC. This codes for CASSPRSPRGGIQETQYF.

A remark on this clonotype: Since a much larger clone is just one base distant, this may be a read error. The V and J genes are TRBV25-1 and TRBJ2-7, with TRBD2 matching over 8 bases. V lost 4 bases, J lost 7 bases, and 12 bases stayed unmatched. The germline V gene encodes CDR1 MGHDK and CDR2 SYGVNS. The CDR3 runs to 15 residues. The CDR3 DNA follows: TGTGCCAGCAGTGTCTCCGGGGGGGTGTACAATGAGCAGTACTTC. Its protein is CASSVSGGVYNEQYF.

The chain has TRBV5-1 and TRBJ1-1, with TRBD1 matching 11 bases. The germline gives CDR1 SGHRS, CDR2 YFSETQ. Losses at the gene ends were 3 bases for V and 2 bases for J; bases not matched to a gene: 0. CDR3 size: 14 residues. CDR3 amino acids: CASSWTGGNTEAFF. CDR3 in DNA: TGCGCCAGCAGCTGGACAGGGGGCAACACTGAAGCTTTCTTT.

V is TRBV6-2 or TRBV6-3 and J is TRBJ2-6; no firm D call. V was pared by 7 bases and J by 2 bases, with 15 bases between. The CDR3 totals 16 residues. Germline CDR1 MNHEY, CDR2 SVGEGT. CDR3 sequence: CASTRGTLPGANVLTF. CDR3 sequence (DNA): TGTGCCAGCACCCGAGGCACCTTACCTGGGGCCAACGTCCTGACTTTC.

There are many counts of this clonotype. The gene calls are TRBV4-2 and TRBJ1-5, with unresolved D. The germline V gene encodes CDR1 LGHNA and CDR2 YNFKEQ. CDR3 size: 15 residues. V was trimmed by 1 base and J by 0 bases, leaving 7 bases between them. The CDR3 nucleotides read TGTGCCAGCAGCCAAGGCGGCGATAGCAATCAGCCCCAGCATTTT. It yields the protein CASSQGGDSNQPQHF.

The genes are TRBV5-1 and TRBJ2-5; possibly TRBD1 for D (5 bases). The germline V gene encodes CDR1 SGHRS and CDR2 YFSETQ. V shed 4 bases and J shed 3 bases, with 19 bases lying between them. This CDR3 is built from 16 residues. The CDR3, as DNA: TGCGCCAGCAGCGCGGATGTCGACAGCCGAAAAGAGACCCAGTACTTC. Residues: CASSADVDSRKETQYF.

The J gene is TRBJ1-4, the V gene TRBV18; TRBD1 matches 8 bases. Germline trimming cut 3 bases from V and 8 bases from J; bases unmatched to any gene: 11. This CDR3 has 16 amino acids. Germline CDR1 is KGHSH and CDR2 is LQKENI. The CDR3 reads CASSPNQGAYGEKLFF. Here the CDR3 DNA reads TGTGCCAGCTCACCGAACCAGGGGGCGTACGGGGAAAAACTGTTTTTT.

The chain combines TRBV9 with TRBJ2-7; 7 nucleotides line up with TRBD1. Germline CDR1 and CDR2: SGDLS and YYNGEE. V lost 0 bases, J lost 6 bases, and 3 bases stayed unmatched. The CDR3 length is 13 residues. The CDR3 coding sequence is TGTGCCAGCAGCGTAGCGGGGACAGCCGAGCAGTACTTC. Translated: CASSVAGTAEQYF.

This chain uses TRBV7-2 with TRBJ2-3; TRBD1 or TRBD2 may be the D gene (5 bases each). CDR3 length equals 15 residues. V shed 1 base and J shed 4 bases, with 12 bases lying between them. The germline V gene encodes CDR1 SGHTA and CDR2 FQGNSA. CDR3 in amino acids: CASSLVGTSPDTQYF. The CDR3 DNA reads TGTGCCAGCAGCTTAGTTGGGACCTCCCCAGATACGCAGTATTTT.

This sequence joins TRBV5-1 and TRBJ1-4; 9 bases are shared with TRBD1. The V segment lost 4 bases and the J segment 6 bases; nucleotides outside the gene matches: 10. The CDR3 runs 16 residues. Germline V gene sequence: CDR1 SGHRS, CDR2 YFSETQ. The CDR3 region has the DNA TGCGCCAGCAGCACAGGGACAGGGAGGGGTGATGAAAAACTGTTTTTT. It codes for CASSTGTGRGDEKLFF.

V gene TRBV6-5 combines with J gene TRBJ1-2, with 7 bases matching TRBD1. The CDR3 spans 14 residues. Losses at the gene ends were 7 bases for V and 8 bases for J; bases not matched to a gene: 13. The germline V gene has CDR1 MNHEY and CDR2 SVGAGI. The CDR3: CASIRQGSAGGYTF. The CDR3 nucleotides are TGTGCCAGCATCCGACAGGGATCAGCCGGCGGCTACACCTTC.

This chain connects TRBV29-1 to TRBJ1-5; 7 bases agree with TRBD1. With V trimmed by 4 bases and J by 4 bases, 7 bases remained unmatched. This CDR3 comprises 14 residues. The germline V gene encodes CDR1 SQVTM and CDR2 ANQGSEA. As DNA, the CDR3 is TGCAGCGTTGGCCCAGGGGGGGCAAATCAGCCCCAGCATTTT. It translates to CSVGPGGANQPQHF.

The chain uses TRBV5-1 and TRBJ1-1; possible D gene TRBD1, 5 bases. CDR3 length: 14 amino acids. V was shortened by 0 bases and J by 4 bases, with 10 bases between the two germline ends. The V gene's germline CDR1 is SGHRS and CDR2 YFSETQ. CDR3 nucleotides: TGCGCCAGCAGCTTGGCGGGGCCGGTCACTGAAGCTTTCTTT. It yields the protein CASSLAGPVTEAFF.

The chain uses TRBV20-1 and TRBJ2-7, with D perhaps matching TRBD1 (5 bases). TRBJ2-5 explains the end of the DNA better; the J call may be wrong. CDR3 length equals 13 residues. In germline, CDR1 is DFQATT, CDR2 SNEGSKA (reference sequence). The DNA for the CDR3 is TGCAGTGCTAGTGCAGGGTTGCGAGAGACCCAGTACTTC. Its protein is CSASAGLRETQYF.